The entry that follows covers one T cell receptor (beta chain) sequence. Its cognate antigen is unknown. This CDR3 contains 16 residues. The J segment lost 3 bases and the V segment lost 2 bases, leaving 4 bases of the junction unmatched. In germline, CDR1 is SGHKS, CDR2 YYEKEE (reference sequence). The sample belongs to a study of OX40 agonist ivuxolimab in advanced cancers. Study conclusions and caveats: Antigen specificity remained undetermined for the expanded peripheral T cells. There were also nonresponders showing low normalized T-cell clonal expansion.

The protocol was immunoSEQ multiplex PCR, while the TCRdb copy is restricted to in-frame clones and leaves out a portion. Of tens of thousands of clones listed, 80% to 90% are singletons. A history of autoimmune disease or systemic immunosuppression excluded patients. This specimen was CD4+ or CD8+ T cells sorted from blood, taken in a trial of the OX40 agonist ivuxolimab. The gene calls are TRBV5-5 and TRBJ2-2, with 10 nucleotides matching TRBD2. The clonotype originates from an adult with an advanced solid tumor such as melanoma, head and neck, liver or kidney cancer. CDR3 in amino acids: CASSFNSGRYTGELFF. The CDR3 DNA reads TGTGCCAGCAGCTTTAATAGCGGGAGGTACACCGGGGAGCTGTTTTTT.